This T cell receptor (beta chain) was sequenced for a study of shared clonotypes between healthy human individuals. Only in-frame clones appear in the TCRdb table, and some are missing; sequencing was by immunoSEQ multiplex PCR. The sample includes roughly 700,000 clones, around 74% of them seen just once. The clonotype originates from a woman younger than 45 in good health. The sequencing sample was made of memory CD4+ T cells sorted from blood. The subset is: CD45RA-negative fraction.

The CDR3 is CAISEGGLDEQYF. CDR3 sequence (DNA): TGTGCCATCAGTGAGGGGGGGTTGGACGAGCAGTACTTC. The chain recombines TRBV10-3 with TRBJ2-7; tentatively, D is TRBD2 (6 bases). Trimming pared 2 bases from V and 5 bases from J, leaving 10 bases between. The length of the CDR3 is 13 residues. Per the germline V gene, CDR1 is ENHRY and CDR2 is SYGVKD.